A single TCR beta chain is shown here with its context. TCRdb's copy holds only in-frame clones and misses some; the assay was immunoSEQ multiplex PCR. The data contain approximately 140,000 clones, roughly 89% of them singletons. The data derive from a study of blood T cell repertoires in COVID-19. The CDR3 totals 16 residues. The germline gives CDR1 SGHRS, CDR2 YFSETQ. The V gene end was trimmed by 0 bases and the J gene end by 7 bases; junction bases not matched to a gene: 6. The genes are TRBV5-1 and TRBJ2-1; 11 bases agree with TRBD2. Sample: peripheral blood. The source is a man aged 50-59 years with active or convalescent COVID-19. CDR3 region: CASSLVTSGDANEQFF. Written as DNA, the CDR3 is TGCGCCAGCAGCTTGGTGACTAGCGGGGATGCGAATGAGCAGTTCTTC.